Listed below are T cell receptor beta chains from one sample, sequenced in a study of blood T cells in healthy people across ages. TCRdb itself ran the 5' RACE reads through MiXCR, one entry per CDR3 protein. The sample shows around 800,000 distinct CDR3 sequences, around 62% of them seen only once. Sequencing was carried out using blood. These receptors came from a young man in good health. The CDR3 runs from the conserved cysteine through the conserved F or W. D genes are given only for firm matches. Clone size appears in some rows only: once, few, many, or a class for an expanded clone.

-	TRBV4-2	TRBJ2-5	-	TGTGCCAGCAGCCAACCGGACGGGGTTTGGGAGACCCAGTACTTC	CASSQPDGVWETQYF
-	TRBV7-7	TRBJ2-3	-	TGTGCCAGCAGCAAAAAACTAGGGCCCACAGATACGCAGTATTTT	CASSKKLGPTDTQYF
TRBD1	TRBV11-3	TRBJ2-1	-	TGTGCCAGCGGGCGGGACAGGGACGACAATGAGCAGTTCTTC	CASGRDRDDNEQFF
-	TRBV5-6	TRBJ2-4	-	TGTGCCAGCAGCTTCAAGGGATCAAACATTCAGTACTTC	CASSFKGSNIQYF
-	TRBV7-6	TRBJ2-4	few	TGTGCCAGCAGCCCGGGAGACATTCAGTACTTC	CASSPGDIQYF
-	TRBV29-1	TRBJ2-6	-	TGCAGCGTTGACTCGGCGGATGGGGCCAACGTCCTGACTTTC	CSVDSADGANVLTF
TRBD1	TRBV4-1	TRBJ2-2	-	TGCGCCAGCAGCCAAGAAGGGGGCGCTTACGGGGAGCTGTTTTTT	CASSQEGGAYGELFF
-	TRBV28	TRBJ1-5	-	TGTGCCAGCAGTTTGACCTACCCGCGGAATCAGCCCCAGCATTTT	CASSLTYPRNQPQHF
-	TRBV7-2	TRBJ1-5	-	TGTGCCAGCAGCCATAAAGGACAGCTCAATCAGCCCCAGCATTTT	CASSHKGQLNQPQHF
-	TRBV19	TRBJ1-2	-	TGTGCCAGTAGTATTCTGGGGAACTATGGCTACACCTTC	CASSILGNYGYTF
-	TRBV7-2	TRBJ1-2	-	TGTGCCAGCAGCGTAGCGGTCTATGGCTACACCTTC	CASSVAVYGYTF
-	TRBV3-1	TRBJ2-7	-	TGTGCCAGCAGCCTGAACGAGGACTTAGGCTACGAGCAGTACTTC	CASSLNEDLGYEQYF
TRBD1	TRBV6-5	TRBJ2-7	-	TGTGCCAGCAGTGCCACTGACAGGGTCAACGAGCAGTACTTC	CASSATDRVNEQYF
TRBD1	TRBV28	TRBJ2-1	-	TGTGCCAGCAGACCTACAGGGGCCCCCTACAATGAGCAGTTCTTC	CASRPTGAPYNEQFF
-	TRBV14	TRBJ2-1	-	TGTGCCAGCAGCCAATGGGGGGTCGGCAATGAGCAGTTCTTC	CASSQWGVGNEQFF
TRBD2	TRBV11-2	TRBJ2-2	-	TGTGCCAGCACTGGGACTAGCGGGAACACCGGGGAGCTGTTTTTT	CASTGTSGNTGELFF
TRBD2	TRBV4-3	TRBJ2-1	-	TGCGCCAGCAGCCAAGATCGGGAGGGTTGGAATGAGCAGTTCTTC	CASSQDREGWNEQFF
-	TRBV4-3	TRBJ1-2	-	TGCGCCAGCAGCCTAAGTCAGGAAACCTATGGCTACACCTTC	CASSLSQETYGYTF
TRBD1	TRBV6-6	TRBJ1-5	-	TGTGCCAGCACCCTGGGACAGGGGCCTAATCAGCCCCAGCATTTT	CASTLGQGPNQPQHF
-	TRBV13	TRBJ2-2	-	TGTGCCAGCAGCTTAATTTTGGGTGGCCACAAAACCGGGGAGCTGTTTTTT	CASSLILGGHKTGELFF
TRBD2	TRBV7-9	TRBJ2-7	-	TGTGCCAGCAGCGCATCTAGCGGACTCTCCTACGAGCAGTACTTC	CASSASSGLSYEQYF
-	TRBV20-1	TRBJ2-5	-	TGCAGTGCTGCCCCTCTGGGCGATCAAGAGACCCAGTACTTC	CSAAPLGDQETQYF
TRBD2	TRBV20-1	TRBJ2-5	many	TGCAGTGCTAGAGATTGGCGGGGGTTGGGGGAGACCCAGTACTTC	CSARDWRGLGETQYF
-	TRBV5-1	TRBJ1-1	-	TGCGCCAGCAGCTTGGCAGGGTTGGGGGCAGTGAACACTGAAGCTTTCTTT	CASSLAGLGAVNTEAFF
TRBD1	TRBV6-1	TRBJ2-1	-	TGTGCCAGCAGTGATGCCGGGACAGGTGCCCCAGGGACCCAGTTCTTC	CASSDAGTGAPGTQFF
TRBD1	TRBV2	TRBJ1-5	-	TGTGCCAGCAGACTGGACAGGTCCAATCAGCCCCAGCATTTT	CASRLDRSNQPQHF
TRBD2	TRBV10-3	TRBJ2-3	-	TGTGCCATCAGTGAGTCGGCGGGGGAAGACGCAGATACGCAGTATTTT	CAISESAGEDADTQYF
-	TRBV19	TRBJ1-2	-	TGTGCCAGTAACACGAGAAACTATGGCTACACCTTC	CASNTRNYGYTF
TRBD2	TRBV16	TRBJ2-5	-	TGTGCCAGCAGCGAGGGACTAGCGGGGAAAGAGACCCAGTACTTC	CASSEGLAGKETQYF
-	TRBV30	TRBJ2-5	-	TGTGCCGGGAGTAATGGTGAGACCCAGTACTTC	CAGSNGETQYF
-	TRBV13	TRBJ2-1	-	TGTGCCAGCAGATCTCCTTTGGCCCGAGGGGAGCAGTTCTTC	CASRSPLARGEQFF
-	TRBV10-3	TRBJ2-5	few	TGTGCCATCAGTGAGTCTCGGACTACACAAGAGACCCAGTACTTC	CAISESRTTQETQYF
TRBD1	TRBV20-1	TRBJ2-2	-	TGCAGTGCTGTAGACAGGGGAGGAACCGGGGAGCTGTTTTTT	CSAVDRGGTGELFF
-	TRBV29-1	TRBJ2-3	once	TGCAGCGTTGGATTTGGGGCTACCACAGATACGCAGTATTTT	CSVGFGATTDTQYF
-	TRBV18	TRBJ1-5	many	TGTGCCAGCTCACCAGGGCTTAAGGATCAGCCCCAGCATTTT	CASSPGLKDQPQHF
-	TRBV6-5	TRBJ1-1	few	TGTGCCAGCAGTTACGGGACCCCCACTGAAGCTTTCTTT	CASSYGTPTEAFF
TRBD1	TRBV6-5	TRBJ1-6	-	TGTGCCAGCAGTTACTCTCCTCCTCGGACAGGGAGTTCACCCCTCCACTTT	CASSYSPPRTGSSPLHF
-	TRBV14	TRBJ1-6	-	TGTGCCAGCAGCCAAGCAGTGGGGGGCCGTTCACCCCTCCACTTT	CASSQAVGGRSPLHF
-	TRBV14	TRBJ2-6	-	TGTGCCAGCAGCCAAGTTCGACAGACCTCTGGGGCCAACGTCCTGACTTTC	CASSQVRQTSGANVLTF
-	TRBV12-3/TRBV12-4	TRBJ1-5	few	TGTGCCAGCAGACCCGGTGGGACCGGCCAGCCCCAGCATTTT	CASRPGGTGQPQHF
-	TRBV27	TRBJ1-2	-	TGTGTCAGTAGTTCGATTCAGGGATACGGCTATGGCTACACCTTC	CVSSSIQGYGYGYTF
-	TRBV6-2/TRBV6-3	TRBJ2-7	-	TGTGCCAGCAGACGTGACATCTCCCCCTACGAGCAGTACTTC	CASRRDISPYEQYF